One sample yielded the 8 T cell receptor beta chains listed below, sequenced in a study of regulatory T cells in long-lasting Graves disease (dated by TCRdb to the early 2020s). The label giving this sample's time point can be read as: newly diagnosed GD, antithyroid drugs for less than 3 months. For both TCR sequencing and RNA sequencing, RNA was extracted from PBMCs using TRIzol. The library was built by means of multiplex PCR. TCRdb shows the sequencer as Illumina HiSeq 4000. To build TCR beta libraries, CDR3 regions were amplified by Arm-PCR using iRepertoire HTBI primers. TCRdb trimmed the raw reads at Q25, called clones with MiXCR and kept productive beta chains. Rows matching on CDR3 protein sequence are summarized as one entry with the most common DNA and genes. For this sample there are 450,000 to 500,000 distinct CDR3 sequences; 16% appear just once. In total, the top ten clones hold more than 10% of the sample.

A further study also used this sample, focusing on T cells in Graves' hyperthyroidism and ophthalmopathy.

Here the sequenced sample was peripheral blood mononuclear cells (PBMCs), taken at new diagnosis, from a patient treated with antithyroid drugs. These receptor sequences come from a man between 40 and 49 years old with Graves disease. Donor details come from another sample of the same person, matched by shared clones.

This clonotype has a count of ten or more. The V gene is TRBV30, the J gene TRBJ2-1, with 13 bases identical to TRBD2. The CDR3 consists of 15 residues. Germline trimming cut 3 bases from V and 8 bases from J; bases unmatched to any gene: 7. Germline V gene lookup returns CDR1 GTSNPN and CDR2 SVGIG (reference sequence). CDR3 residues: CAWSTGLAGHHEQFF. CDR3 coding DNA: TGTGCCTGGAGCACGGGACTAGCGGGACATCATGAGCAGTTCTTC.

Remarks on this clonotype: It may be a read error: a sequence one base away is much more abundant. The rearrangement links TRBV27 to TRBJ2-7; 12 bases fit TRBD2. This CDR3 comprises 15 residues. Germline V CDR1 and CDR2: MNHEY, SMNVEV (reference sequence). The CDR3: CTSRTSGDSSYEQYF. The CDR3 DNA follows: TGTACCAGCAGGACTAGCGGGGATAGCTCCTACGAGCAGTACTTC.

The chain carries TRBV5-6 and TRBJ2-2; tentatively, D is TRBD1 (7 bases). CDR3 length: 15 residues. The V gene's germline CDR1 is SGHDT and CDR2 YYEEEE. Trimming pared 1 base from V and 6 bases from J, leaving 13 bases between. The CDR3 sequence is CASSLRRGRAGELFF. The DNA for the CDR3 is TGTGCCAGCAGCTTGAGGAGGGGGCGCGCCGGGGAGCTGTTTTTT.

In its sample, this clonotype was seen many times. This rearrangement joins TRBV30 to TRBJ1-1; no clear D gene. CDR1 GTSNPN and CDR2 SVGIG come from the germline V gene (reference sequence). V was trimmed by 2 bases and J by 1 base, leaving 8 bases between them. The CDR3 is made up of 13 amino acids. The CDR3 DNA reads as TGTGCCTGGAGTTTTGGCAGGAACACTGAAGCTTTCTTT. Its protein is CAWSFGRNTEAFF.

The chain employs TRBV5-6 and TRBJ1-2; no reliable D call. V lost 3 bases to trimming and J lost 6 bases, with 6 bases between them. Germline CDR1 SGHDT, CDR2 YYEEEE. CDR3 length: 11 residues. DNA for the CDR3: TGTGCCAGCAGCTCCCCTGATGGCTACACCTTC. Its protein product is CASSSPDGYTF.

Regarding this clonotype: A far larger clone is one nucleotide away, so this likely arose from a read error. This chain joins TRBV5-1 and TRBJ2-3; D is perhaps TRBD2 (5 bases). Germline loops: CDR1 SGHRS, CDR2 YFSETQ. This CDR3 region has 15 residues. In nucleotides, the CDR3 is TGTGCCAGCAGTGGACTCCGGTCGAACGCAGATACGCAGTATTTT. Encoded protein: CASSGLRSNADTQYF. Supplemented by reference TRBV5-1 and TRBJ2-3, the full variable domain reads KAGVTQTPRYLIKTRGQQVTLSCSPISGHRSVSWYQQTPGQGLQFLFEYFSETQRNKGNFPGRFSGRQFSNSRSEMNVSTLELGDSALYLCASSGLRSNADTQYFGPGTRLTVL.

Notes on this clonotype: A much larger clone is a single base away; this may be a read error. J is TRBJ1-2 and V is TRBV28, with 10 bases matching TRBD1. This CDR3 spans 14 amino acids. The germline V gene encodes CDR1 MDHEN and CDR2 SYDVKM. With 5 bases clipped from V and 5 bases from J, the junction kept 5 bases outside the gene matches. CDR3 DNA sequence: TGTGCCAGCAGTCCGGGACAGGGGCGGTATGGCTACACCTTC. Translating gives CASSPGQGRYGYTF.

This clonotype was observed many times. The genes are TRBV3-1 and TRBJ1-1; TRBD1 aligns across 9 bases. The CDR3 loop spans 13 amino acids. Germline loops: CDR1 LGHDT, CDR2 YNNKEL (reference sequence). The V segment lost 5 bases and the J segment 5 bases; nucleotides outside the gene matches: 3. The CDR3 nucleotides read TGTGCCAGCAGCACGACAGGGGGGACTGAAGCTTTCTTT. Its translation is CASSTTGGTEAFF.